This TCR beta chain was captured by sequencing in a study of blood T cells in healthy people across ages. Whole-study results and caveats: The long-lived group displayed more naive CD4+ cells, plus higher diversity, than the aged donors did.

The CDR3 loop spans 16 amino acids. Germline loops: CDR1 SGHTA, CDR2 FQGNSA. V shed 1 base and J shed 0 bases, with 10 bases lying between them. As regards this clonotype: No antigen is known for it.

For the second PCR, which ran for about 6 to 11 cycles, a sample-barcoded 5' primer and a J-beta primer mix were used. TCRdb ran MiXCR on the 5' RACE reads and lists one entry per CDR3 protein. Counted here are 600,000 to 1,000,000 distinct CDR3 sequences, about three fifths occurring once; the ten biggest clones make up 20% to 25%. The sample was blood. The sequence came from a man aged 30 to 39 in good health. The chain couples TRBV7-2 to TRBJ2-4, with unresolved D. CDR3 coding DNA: TGTGCCAGCAGCTTAGTCCATTCCCTAGCCAAAAACATTCAGTACTTC. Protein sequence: CASSLVHSLAKNIQYF. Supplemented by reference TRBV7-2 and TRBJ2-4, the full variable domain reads GAGVSQSPSNKVTEKGKDVELRCDPISGHTALYWYRQSLGQGLEFLIYFQGNSAPDKSGLPSDRFSAERTGGSVSTLTIQRTQQEDSAVYLCASSLVHSLAKNIQYFGAGTRLSVL.